These T cell receptor beta chains were read from a single sample in a study of blood T cells in healthy people across ages. TCRdb re-called the 5' RACE reads with MiXCR, one entry per CDR3 protein. The profile shows some 1 million distinct CDR3 sequences, roughly 45% of them singletons. The sample comprised blood. Every receptor here comes from a woman aged 55-70 years in good health. Both conserved end residues are part of each CDR3. D genes are given only for firm matches. Size values are once, few and many counts, or a class for expanded clones, and some rows have none.

TRBV20-1	.	TRBJ2-4	.	TGCAGTGCTAATCGACGGGATAAAAACATTCAGTACTTC	CSANRRDKNIQYF
TRBV2	.	TRBJ2-7	.	TGTGCCAGCAGTATACGGGGCGCTGGCTCCTACGAGCAGTACTTC	CASSIRGAGSYEQYF
TRBV11-2	.	TRBJ2-7	.	TGTGCCAGCAGTACACCGACCATCTACGAGCAGTACTTC	CASSTPTIYEQYF
TRBV20-1	.	TRBJ2-1	.	TGCAGTGCGTGGGAGGTAGCGGCCCAATTAGGGCAGTTCTTC	CSAWEVAAQLGQFF
TRBV10-3	.	TRBJ2-1	TRBD2	TGTGCCATAGCGGGAGTATTCAATGAGCAGTTCTTC	CAIAGVFNEQFF
TRBV20-1	.	TRBJ1-5	TRBD1	TGCAGTGCCAGAACAGGGGGCAGGAGCAATCAGCCCCAGCATTTT	CSARTGGRSNQPQHF
TRBV20-1	.	TRBJ2-5	.	TGCAGTGCTAGAGGTGCGGGACGGGTAAACCAAGAGACCCAGTACTTC	CSARGAGRVNQETQYF
TRBV20-1	few	TRBJ2-7	.	TGCAGTGCTAGTGACGACTCCTACGAGCAGTACTTC	CSASDDSYEQYF
TRBV9	once	TRBJ2-1	TRBD2	TGTGCCAGCAGCCCTCGCCGTGGAGCGGGAGCTCTCAGTGAGCAGTTCTTC	CASSPRRGAGALSEQFF
TRBV12-3/TRBV12-4	.	TRBJ2-1	.	TGTGCCAGCAGTTTGCGTGTTGTGGAGCAGTTCTTC	CASSLRVVEQFF
TRBV24-1	many	TRBJ2-7	TRBD2	TGTGCCACCAGTGGAGGGGTAGCGGGGCACTACGAGCAGTACTTC	CATSGGVAGHYEQYF
TRBV29-1	few	TRBJ1-1	.	TGCAGCGCAATGAAGCTGACAGATGAAGCTTTCTTT	CSAMKLTDEAFF
TRBV7-9	.	TRBJ2-7	.	TGTGCCAGCAGCTTAGATGCTGGGGCGTTGCACGAGCAGTACTTC	CASSLDAGALHEQYF
TRBV20-1	.	TRBJ2-7	TRBD2	TGCAGTGCTGCTAGCGGGTTGAGCTCCTACGAGCAGTACTTC	CSAASGLSSYEQYF
TRBV18	.	TRBJ1-1	TRBD1	TGTGCCAGCTCACCAAAACTGGGACAGTACACTGAAGCTTTCTTT	CASSPKLGQYTEAFF
TRBV12-5	.	TRBJ2-6	.	TGTGCTAGTGGTTCGGGGGCTGGGGCCAACGTCCTGACTTTC	CASGSGAGANVLTF
TRBV6-6	few	TRBJ2-3	.	TGTGCCAGCAGTTACGCGAGAGCAGATACGCAGTATTTT	CASSYARADTQYF
TRBV24-1	few	TRBJ2-5	TRBD1	TGTGCCACCAGTGATCCAGGACAGGTCGCGCAAGAGACCCAGTACTTC	CATSDPGQVAQETQYF
TRBV6-5	few	TRBJ2-4	TRBD2	TGTGCCAGCAGTGGGCGACTAGCGGGAGCGGATAATCAGTACTTC	CASSGRLAGADNQYF
TRBV15	once	TRBJ2-3	TRBD2	TGTGCCACCAGCAGAGATCTAGCGGGGGACACAGAGACGCAGTATTTT	CATSRDLAGDTETQYF
TRBV27	.	TRBJ2-7	TRBD1	TGTGCCAGCAGTTTCGGGACAGGACCTTCTTCCTACGAGCAGTACTTC	CASSFGTGPSSYEQYF
TRBV20-1	.	TRBJ2-7	.	TGCAGTGCCGCCTCATATACGCTTAGGTCCTACGAGCAGTACTTC	CSAASYTLRSYEQYF
TRBV10-3	.	TRBJ1-2	.	TGTGCCATCAGTGAGCCGCCTACTGGGACTTATGGCTACACCTTC	CAISEPPTGTYGYTF
TRBV5-1	few	TRBJ2-1	TRBD2	TGCGCCAGCAGCTTGTTTGGCGGGAGGGACTACAATGAGCAGTTCTTC	CASSLFGGRDYNEQFF
TRBV27	.	TRBJ1-5	TRBD1	TGTGCCAGCGCCTCAGGGGGCTCAGGAAATCAGCCCCAGCATTTT	CASASGGSGNQPQHF
TRBV12-3/TRBV12-4	.	TRBJ1-2	TRBD1	TGTGCCAGCAGGCTGGGGACAGGACTCTATGGCTACACCTTC	CASRLGTGLYGYTF
TRBV1	.	TRBJ2-4	.	TGCACCAGCAGCCCGGACAGGTGGGTTGTAGACATTCAGTACTTC	CTSSPDRWVVDIQYF
TRBV20-1	few	TRBJ2-5	.	TGCAGTGCTAGCCCTCCCGGGAACCAAGAGAGGGAGACCCAGTACTTC	CSASPPGNQERETQYF
TRBV28	.	TRBJ2-6	.	TGTGCCAGCAGCGAAGACAGCCGTGGGGCCAACGTCCTGACTTTC	CASSEDSRGANVLTF
TRBV6-1	.	TRBJ1-5	.	TGTGCCACCCTCCTGGGGGTCAATCAGCCCCAGCATTTT	CATLLGVNQPQHF
TRBV7-9	.	TRBJ1-2	TRBD1	TGTGCCAGCAGCTTAGCTCGTTCAGGGGGCAACTATGGCTACACCTTC	CASSLARSGGNYGYTF
TRBV7-2	.	TRBJ2-7	TRBD2	TGTGCCAGCAACACGACTAGCCTCAGCGAGCAGTACTTC	CASNTTSLSEQYF
TRBV6-2/TRBV6-3	.	TRBJ2-3	.	TGTGCCAGCAGCCTCCACGAAGATACGCAGTATTTT	CASSLHEDTQYF
TRBV12-5	.	TRBJ2-1	TRBD2	TGTGCTAGTGGTTTGGAGCCTAGCGGAGAGAGCTCCTACAATGAGCAGTTCTTC	CASGLEPSGESSYNEQFF
TRBV5-1	.	TRBJ1-1	.	TGCGCCAGCAGCTTGGGAGAGCCATCGGGCAGGGCTTTCTTT	CASSLGEPSGRAFF
TRBV20-1	.	TRBJ2-3	.	TGCAGTGCGACGGACGGGGAAAGCACAGATACGCAGTATTTT	CSATDGESTDTQYF
TRBV27	few	TRBJ2-4	.	TGTGCCAGCGGGCCCATTGACCTAGCCAAAAACATTCAGTACTTC	CASGPIDLAKNIQYF
TRBV12-3/TRBV12-4	.	TRBJ2-7	.	TGTGCCAGCAGTTCTGGCAGGGACGACGAGCAGTACTTC	CASSSGRDDEQYF
TRBV5-1	.	TRBJ2-3	.	TGTGCCAGCAGCTTAGCCGTGGCAGATACGCAGTATTTT	CASSLAVADTQYF
TRBV7-9	once	TRBJ1-1	.	TGTGCCAGCAGCTTAGTAAGAGGGGTGAACACTGAAGCTTTCTTT	CASSLVRGVNTEAFF
TRBV7-9	.	TRBJ2-5	TRBD1	TGTGCCAGCGGCTTAGTAATGAAGGGGGCAAGGGAGACCCAGTACTTC	CASGLVMKGARETQYF
TRBV20-1	.	TRBJ2-5	TRBD2	TGCAGTGCTAGGCGGGGGGTAGGAGGTCAAGAGACCCAGTACTTC	CSARRGVGGQETQYF
TRBV20-1	once	TRBJ1-1	.	TGCAGTGCTAGAGATCTTTTTCTGGGGGTTAACACTGAAGCTTTCTTT	CSARDLFLGVNTEAFF
TRBV28	once	TRBJ2-1	TRBD1	TGTGCCACCACGGGACAGGATTACAATGAGCAGTTCTTC	CATTGQDYNEQFF
TRBV4-2	.	TRBJ2-1	TRBD1	TGTGCCAGCAGCCAAGACCGCCAGGGGGTAGTTGAGCAGTTCTTC	CASSQDRQGVVEQFF
TRBV9	.	TRBJ1-2	.	TGTGCCAGCAGCGTACAGGGGACCTATGGCTGCACCTTC	CASSVQGTYGCTF
TRBV29-1	many	TRBJ2-3	.	TGCAGCGTCGGGGATGGTACGCAGTATTTT	CSVGDGTQYF
TRBV5-1	many	TRBJ2-2	TRBD1	TGCGCCAGCGGCTACGGACAGGGGAACACCGGGGAGCTGTTTTTT	CASGYGQGNTGELFF
TRBV4-1	.	TRBJ2-7	TRBD2	TGCGCCAGCAGCCAAGTTGGGGCGGGAGGGGCTTACTACGAGCAGTACTTC	CASSQVGAGGAYYEQYF
TRBV20-1	.	TRBJ2-5	.	TGCAGTGCTACCCCGGCAGGGTTAGAAGGGGAGACCCAGTACTTC	CSATPAGLEGETQYF
TRBV7-9	few	TRBJ1-1	TRBD1	TGTGCCAGCAGCCAGTCGGGACAGGGCGCTGAAGCTTTCTTT	CASSQSGQGAEAFF
TRBV5-1	.	TRBJ2-5	.	TGCGCCAGCAGCTCGGAGACTAGAAGGGGTGAGACCCAGTACTTC	CASSSETRRGETQYF
TRBV6-6	.	TRBJ2-2	TRBD2	TGTGCCAGCAGTTACTCAGCGGGAGAGGGGACCGGGGAGCTGTTTTTT	CASSYSAGEGTGELFF
TRBV23-1	.	TRBJ2-3	.	TGCGCCAGCAGTCAAGGACCATCACCAAGCACAGATGCGCAGTATTTT	CASSQGPSPSTDAQYF
TRBV9	.	TRBJ2-1	.	TGTGCCAGCAGCACGGCCGGCCTGGGGCATGGTGAGCAGTTCTTC	CASSTAGLGHGEQFF
TRBV5-1	few	TRBJ2-5	TRBD2	TGCGCCAGCAGCTTGGCTGGCGGGAGTATAGAGACCCAGTACTTC	CASSLAGGSIETQYF
TRBV18	.	TRBJ2-3	.	TGTGCCAGCTCAGCCCCGTTAGTGGATACGCAGTATTTT	CASSAPLVDTQYF